The 22 T cell receptor beta chains given below trace back to one sample, sequenced in a study of T cell responses to AZD1222 COVID-19 vaccine. The data were produced by immunoSEQ multiplex PCR, yet TCRdb's version contains in-frame clones alone and is incomplete. The sample records about 150,000 clones, more than 75% being singletons. Sequencing used peripheral blood, obtained 28 days after the second AZD1222 dose. Every receptor here comes from an adult who received the AZD1222 COVID-19 vaccine.

This clone was recorded a few times. The chain couples TRBV11-2 to TRBJ1-1; D gene ambiguous. Germline assignment: CDR1 SGHAT and CDR2 FQNNGV. The germline V and J ends were trimmed by 0 bases and 5 bases, with 10 bases remaining between them. This CDR3 has 14 amino acids. CDR3 bases: TGTGCCAGCAGCTTAGAATCCAGTCGGACTGAAGCTTTCTTT. It specifies CASSLESSRTEAFF.

This clone came up once. The chain is built from TRBV21-1 and TRBJ2-1; the table's TRBD2 call for D was not verified on the DNA. TRBV21-1 is an annotated pseudogene. The CDR3 has 15 residues. CDR3 sequence: CASSKRDGRYNEQFF. CDR3 DNA: TGTGCCAGCAGCAAAAGGGACGGGAGATACAATGAGCAGTTCTTC.

The rearrangement joins TRBV3-1 (or the pseudogene TRBV3-2) to TRBJ1-6; TRBD1 might be the D (5 bases). This CDR3 has 16 amino acids. CDR1 and CDR2 from the germline V gene are LGHDT and YNNKEL (reference sequence). The V and J ends lost 1 base and 7 bases respectively, with 14 bases between them. CDR3 DNA: TGTGCCAGCAGCCAAGGCAGGGTTTCGGGGAATTCACCCCTCCACTTT. Translation: CASSQGRVSGNSPLHF.

CDR3 DNA: TGCAGCGCGGATCCAAGTGGGGGCTACACCTTC. The encoded protein is CSADPSGGYTF. The rearrangement links TRBV29-1 to TRBJ1-2; no clear D. Germline CDR1 is SQVTM and CDR2 is ANQGSEA. V lost 7 bases and J lost 8, with 14 bases in between. There are 11 residues in the CDR3.

The rearrangement uses TRBV29-1 and TRBJ2-3; 11 bases map to TRBD2. V lost 5 bases and J lost 4; bases outside the gene matches: 5. This CDR3 is 14 amino acids long. Germline V gives CDR1 SQVTM, CDR2 ANQGSEA. The CDR3 coding sequence is TGCAGCGTTTCACTAGCGGGAGCCGCAGATACGCAGTATTTT. Residues: CSVSLAGAADTQYF.

V is TRBV5-6 and J is TRBJ2-3; 14 bases align to TRBD2. There are 16 residues in the CDR3. Trimming cost V 4 bases and J 6 bases; bases outside gene matches: 7. The germline gives CDR1 SGHDT, CDR2 YYEEEE. The CDR3 is CASSLWTSGGLDTQYF. CDR3 bases: TGTGCCAGCAGCCTATGGACTAGCGGGGGGTTGGATACGCAGTATTTT.

This clone was observed a few times. This chain uses TRBV30 with TRBJ2-2; TRBD1 matches at 7 bases. CDR3 length equals 15 residues. V was pared by 8 bases and J by 3 bases, with 12 bases of the junction left unmatched. The germline gives CDR1 GTSNPN, CDR2 SVGIG (reference sequence). The CDR3 bases are TGTGCCGGGAAGGAAATTGACAGGGACACCGGGGAGCTGTTTTTT. As protein: CAGKEIDRDTGELFF.

The chain has TRBV5-6 and TRBJ2-7, with a weak D call TRBD1 (6 bases). The CDR3 length is 16 residues. Per the germline V gene, CDR1 is SGHDT and CDR2 is YYEEEE. The V end lost 4 bases, the J end lost 0 bases, and 17 bases lay between the germline ends. Written as DNA, the CDR3 is TGTGCCAGCAGCGAGCGCAGGGGTCTTAGCTCCTACGAGCAGTACTTC. Protein sequence: CASSERRGLSSYEQYF.

The sample holds one count of this clone. The rearrangement uses TRBV27 and TRBJ2-7; 9 nucleotides align to TRBD1. Germline lookup yields CDR1 MNHEY and CDR2 SMNVEV (reference sequence). This CDR3 is built from 17 residues. With 2 bases clipped from V and 5 bases from J, the junction kept 13 bases outside the gene matches. The CDR3 DNA reads as TGTGCCAGCAGTTTACTTAGAATCGACAGGGGGAGGAACGAGCAGTACTTC. As protein: CASSLLRIDRGRNEQYF.

This clone was found a few times. This chain uses TRBV6-1 with TRBJ2-7; no firm D call. Germline CDR1 is MNHNS and CDR2 is SASEGT. The CDR3 contains 14 residues. Trimming took 0 bases from V and 6 from J, leaving 12 bases between them. CDR3 residues: CASSEAGRVREQYF. The CDR3 bases are TGTGCCAGCAGTGAAGCTGGAAGAGTTCGCGAGCAGTACTTC.

J is TRBJ1-3 and V is TRBV29-1; no firm D call. The CDR3 loop spans 13 amino acids. Germline V gene data show CDR1 as SQVTM and CDR2 as ANQGSEA. V was shortened by 0 bases and J by 4 bases, with 7 bases between the two germline ends. The CDR3, as DNA: TGCAGCGTTGAAGATCCGTGGGGAAACACCATATATTTT. This gives the protein CSVEDPWGNTIYF.

The V call is TRBV2, the J call TRBJ2-6; no clear D. The CDR3 spans 13 residues. Trimming stripped 7 bases from V and 0 bases from J, with 4 bases between. Germline-derived CDR1 and CDR2 are SNHLY and FYNNEI. The CDR3 sequence: CASKGSGANVLTF. DNA for the CDR3: TGTGCCAGCAAGGGCTCTGGGGCCAACGTCCTGACTTTC. Full variable domain (remainder filled in from reference TRBV2 and TRBJ2-6): EPEVTQTPSHQVTQMGQEVILRCVPISNHLYFYWYRQILGQKVEFLVSFYNNEISEKSEIFDDQFSVERPDGSNFTLKIRSTKLEDSAMYFCASKGSGANVLTFGAGSRLTVL.

The chain carries TRBV14 and TRBJ2-6; D ambiguous. Germline values: CDR1 SGHDN, CDR2 FVKESK. There are 15 residues in the CDR3. V dropped 4 bases and J dropped 4 bases, with 11 bases sitting between them. The CDR3 sequence is CASSRPAPGANVLTF. The CDR3, as DNA: TGTGCCAGCAGCCGGCCCGCTCCGGGGGCCAACGTCCTGACTTTC.

V and J are TRBV7-9 and TRBJ2-7; 13 nucleotides align to TRBD2. There are 15 residues in the CDR3. Germline CDR1 reads SEHNR; CDR2 reads FQNEAQ (reference sequence). V lost 4 bases and J lost 4; bases outside the gene matches: 4. In DNA form, the CDR3 reads TGTGCCAGCAGCTACCGGACTAGCGGGAGTTACGAGCAGTACTTC. Its translation is CASSYRTSGSYEQYF.

This clone was seen once. The rearrangement joins TRBV6-6 to TRBJ1-3; D is ambiguous. Germline CDR1 MNHNY, CDR2 SVGAGI (reference sequence). V lost 5 bases and J lost 2, with 13 bases in between. The CDR3 consists of 15 residues. The CDR3 region is CASSDPGKPGNTIYF. CDR3 in DNA: TGTGCCAGCAGTGATCCGGGCAAGCCTGGAAACACCATATATTTT.

The rearrangement links TRBV28 to TRBJ1-4, with D uncertain. Germline V gene sequence: CDR1 MDHEN, CDR2 SYDVKM. The germline V and J ends were trimmed by 6 bases and 8 bases, with 10 bases remaining between them. The CDR3 length is 12 residues. The CDR3: CASRDPSEKLFF. CDR3 nucleotides: TGTGCCAGCAGAGATCCGAGCGAAAAACTGTTTTTT.

The rearrangement uses TRBV30 and TRBJ2-4; TRBD1 aligns across 9 bases. The CDR3 totals 13 residues. The V and J ends lost 0 bases and 7 bases, in that order; junction bases with no gene match: 1. CDR1 is GTSNPN, CDR2 SVGIG, per germline (reference sequence). CDR3 protein: CAWSVQGANIQYF. CDR3 DNA: TGTGCCTGGAGTGTACAGGGGGCGAACATTCAGTACTTC.

The V gene is TRBV16, the J gene TRBJ1-1; D is uncertain. Germline loops: CDR1 KGHSY, CDR2 FQNENV. CDR3 length: 14 residues. Trimming removed 0 bases at V and 2 bases at J, with 7 bases between. The CDR3 DNA sequence: TGTGCCAGCAGCCAATCAGCCGGTAACACTGAAGCTTTCTTT. Its translation is CASSQSAGNTEAFF.

The chain couples TRBV10-3 to TRBJ2-3; 10 bases map to TRBD2. Germline V gene lookup returns CDR1 ENHRY and CDR2 SYGVKD. Trimming cost V 10 bases and J 11 bases; bases outside gene matches: 9. The CDR3 contains 12 residues. The CDR3 here is CASGTSDDRQYF. The DNA of the CDR3 is TGTGCCAGCGGGACTAGCGACGACAGGCAGTATTTT.

CDR3 sequence reads: CATSAGWGAFF. For the CDR3, the DNA is TGTGCCACCAGCGCCGGGTGGGGGGCTTTCTTT. The chain has TRBV15 and TRBJ1-1; D might be TRBD1 (5 bases). CDR1 LNHNV and CDR2 YYDKDF come from the germline V gene (reference sequence). The CDR3 consists of 11 residues. V lost 5 bases and J 11 bases, leaving 12 bases between the germline ends. The full variable domain, completed using reference TRBV15 and TRBJ1-1, is DAMVIQNPRYQVTQFGKPVTLSCSQTLNHNVMYWYQQKSSQAPKLLFHYYDKDFNNEADTPDNFQSRRPNTSFCFLDIRSPGLGDTAMYLCATSAGWGAFFGQGTRLTVV.

This chain links TRBV19 with TRBJ1-3; a possible D gene is TRBD1 (6 bases). V was shortened by 5 bases and J by 4 bases, with 15 bases between the two germline ends. Germline assignment: CDR1 LNHDA and CDR2 SQIVND (reference sequence). The CDR3 extends over 15 amino acids. The CDR3 reads CASSPGQVAGNTIYF. In DNA form, the CDR3 reads TGTGCCAGTAGTCCGGGACAAGTGGCGGGAAACACCATATATTTT.

DNA for the CDR3: TGTGCCAGCGGACAGGGGGCGGGCACAGATACGCAGTATTTT. Protein: CASGQGAGTDTQYF. The rearrangement uses TRBV4-2 and TRBJ2-3; 11 bases match TRBD1. CDR3 length: 14 amino acids. Germline V gene sequence: CDR1 LGHNA, CDR2 YNFKEQ. After removal of 8 bases from V and 1 base from J, the junction contained 2 bases not matched to a gene.